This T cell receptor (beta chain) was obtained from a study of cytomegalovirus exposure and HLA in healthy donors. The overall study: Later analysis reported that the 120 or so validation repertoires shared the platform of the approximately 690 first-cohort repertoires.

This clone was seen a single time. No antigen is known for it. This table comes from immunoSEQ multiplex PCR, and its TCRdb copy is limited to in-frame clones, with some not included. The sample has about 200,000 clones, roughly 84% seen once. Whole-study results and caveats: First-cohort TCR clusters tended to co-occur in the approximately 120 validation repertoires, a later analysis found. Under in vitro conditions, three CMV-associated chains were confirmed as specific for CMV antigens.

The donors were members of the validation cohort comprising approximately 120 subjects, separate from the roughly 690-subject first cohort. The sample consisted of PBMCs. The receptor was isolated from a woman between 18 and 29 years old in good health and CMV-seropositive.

The CDR3 DNA follows: TGTGCCAGCAGGCTCTACAGGGGGCTGAGGGCTTTCTTT. It yields the protein CASRLYRGLRAFF. The chain recombines TRBV5-4 with TRBJ1-1, with 9 bases that match TRBD1. Germline V CDR1 and CDR2: SGHNT, YYREEE (reference sequence). The CDR3 contains 13 residues. Trimming removed 5 bases from V and 11 bases from J; junction bases left unmatched: 10.